Listed below are T cell receptor beta chains from one sample, sequenced in a study of early T cells in non-severe SARS-CoV-2 infection. TCRdb re-analysed the 5' RACE reads in MiXCR, keeping a single row per CDR3 protein. The sample records roughly 46,000 distinct CDR3 sequences, less than 8.5% being singletons. The sequenced sample was whole blood. Receptors were obtained from an adult who was a healthcare worker with PCR-confirmed SARS-CoV-2 infection or an uninfected control (not recorded which). Both conserved end residues are trimmed from each CDR3. D genes are given only for firm matches. Clone size is given for some rows only: seen once, a few or many times, or a class if the clone is expanded.

J	V	D	size	CDR3
TRBJ1-1	TRBV5-1	-	-	ASSWGIRDRTEAF
TRBJ2-3	TRBV7-2	-	many	ASSRGGGRDTQY
TRBJ2-1	TRBV11-3	TRBD2	few	ASSSRGGDYNEQF
TRBJ1-3	TRBV7-9	-	many	ASSLGTGDLAGNTIY
TRBJ2-7	TRBV10-3	-	many	AISERSSQGRSEQY
TRBJ2-1	TRBV6-1	-	few	ATQGDYSYNEQF
TRBJ2-3	TRBV6-6	TRBD2	-	ASRQLAGETDTQY
TRBJ2-7	TRBV12-3/TRBV12-4	-	-	ASSTGRYEQY
TRBJ1-2	TRBV29-1	TRBD1	-	SVEQGGNGYT
TRBJ2-1	TRBV7-2	-	few	ASSLDLGPSGNEQF
TRBJ1-2	TRBV14	-	many	ASSQEAGARYGYT
TRBJ1-1	TRBV7-3	-	few	ASSLTAGPNTEAF
TRBJ1-1	TRBV6-2/TRBV6-3	-	medium-sized	ASTLRQGLNTEAF
TRBJ2-3	TRBV7-3	-	many	ASSLAMNTDTQY
TRBJ2-3	TRBV10-2	-	many	ASSLKGDTQY
TRBJ2-1	TRBV5-1	-	few	ASSLATGMRSYNEQF
TRBJ1-6	TRBV11-2	-	many	ASSPLGPLH
TRBJ2-6	TRBV12-3/TRBV12-4	-	many	ASSFGGGANVLT